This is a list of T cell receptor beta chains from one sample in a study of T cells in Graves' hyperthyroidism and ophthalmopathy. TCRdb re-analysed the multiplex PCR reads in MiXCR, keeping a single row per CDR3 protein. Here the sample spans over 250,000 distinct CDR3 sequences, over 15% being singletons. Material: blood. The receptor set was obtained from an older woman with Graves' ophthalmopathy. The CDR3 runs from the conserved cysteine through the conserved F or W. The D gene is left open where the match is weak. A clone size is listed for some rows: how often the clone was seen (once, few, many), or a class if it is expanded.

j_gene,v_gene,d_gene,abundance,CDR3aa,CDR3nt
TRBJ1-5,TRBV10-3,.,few,CAISESQGRQPQHF,TGTGCCATCAGTGAGTCACAGGGTCGACAGCCCCAGCATTTT
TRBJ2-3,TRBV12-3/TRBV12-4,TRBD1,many,CASSWGQVADTQYF,TGTGCCAGCAGTTGGGGACAGGTTGCAGATACGCAGTATTTT
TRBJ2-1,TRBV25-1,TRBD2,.,CASSEAVAGKDEQFF,TGTGCCAGCAGTGAGGCTGTAGCGGGAAAGGATGAGCAGTTCTTC
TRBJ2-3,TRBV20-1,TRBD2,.,CSAIIAGRATDTQYF,TGCAGTGCTATAATAGCGGGGAGAGCCACAGATACGCAGTATTTT
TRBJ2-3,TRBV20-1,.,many,CSARGGDGTDTQYF,TGCAGTGCTAGAGGGGGGGACGGGACAGATACGCAGTATTTT
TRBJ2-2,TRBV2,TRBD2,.,CASRPGTSMTGELFF,TGTGCCAGCAGGCCCGGGACTAGTATGACCGGGGAGCTGTTTTTT
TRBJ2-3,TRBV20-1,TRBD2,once,CSARISGRAVDTQYF,TGCAGTGCTAGAATTAGCGGGAGGGCCGTAGATACGCAGTATTTT
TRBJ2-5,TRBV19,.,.,CASSARRAEETQYF,TGTGCCAGTAGTGCCCGAAGAGCGGAAGAGACCCAGTACTTC
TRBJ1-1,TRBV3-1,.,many,CASRGREGNTEAFF,TGTGCCAGCAGGGGCAGGGAGGGGAACACTGAAGCTTTCTTT
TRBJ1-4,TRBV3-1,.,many,CASSQDRALPLFF,TGTGCCAGCAGCCAAGATCGGGCGTTACCACTGTTTTTT
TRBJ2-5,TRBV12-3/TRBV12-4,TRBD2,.,CASRPSGGRKETQYF,TGTGCCAGCAGGCCTAGCGGGGGGCGCAAAGAGACCCAGTACTTC
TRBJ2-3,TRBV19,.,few,CASSIGLARTDTQYF,TGTGCCAGTAGTATCGGCCTAGCGCGCACAGATACGCAGTATTTT
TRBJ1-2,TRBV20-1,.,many,CSASVMGRWDGYTF,TGCAGTGCTAGCGTGATGGGACGGTGGGATGGCTACACCTTC
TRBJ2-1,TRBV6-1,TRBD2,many,CASSWTSGGPYSYNEQFF,TGTGCCAGCAGTTGGACTAGCGGGGGCCCTTACTCCTACAATGAGCAGTTCTTC
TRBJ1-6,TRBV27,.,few,CASSPRDGDNSPLHF,TGTGCCAGCAGTCCAAGGGACGGAGATAATTCACCCCTCCACTTT
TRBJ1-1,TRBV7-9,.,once,CASSLRRGLFF,TGTGCCAGCAGCTTGCGCCGCGGGCTTTTCTTT
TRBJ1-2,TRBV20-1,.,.,CSARDQRGAFYGYTF,TGCAGTGCTAGAGATCAGAGAGGGGCTTTCTATGGCTACACCTTC
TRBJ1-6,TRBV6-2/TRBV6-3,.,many,CASSQPGVPLHF,TGTGCCAGCAGTCAACCAGGGGTGCCCCTCCACTTT
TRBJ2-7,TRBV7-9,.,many,CASSQLGTPAYEQYF,TGTGCCAGCAGCCAGTTGGGGACACCAGCCTACGAGCAGTACTTC
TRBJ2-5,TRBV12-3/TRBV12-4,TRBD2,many,CASSFITSGSLTQYF,TGTGCCAGCAGTTTTATCACTAGCGGGAGTCTGACCCAGTACTTC
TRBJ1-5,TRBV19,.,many,CASSRETGNQPQHF,TGTGCCAGTAGTAGAGAGACGGGCAATCAGCCCCAGCATTTT
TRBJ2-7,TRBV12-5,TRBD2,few,CASGLLLAGGRNEQYF,TGTGCTAGTGGTTTGTTACTAGCGGGGGGGCGGAACGAGCAGTACTTC
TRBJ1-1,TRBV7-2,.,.,CASKRGAEAFF,TGTGCCAGCAAGAGGGGGGCTGAAGCTTTCTTT
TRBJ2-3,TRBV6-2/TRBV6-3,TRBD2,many,CASSLAGASYTQYF,TGTGCCAGCAGTTTAGCGGGGGCCTCCTATACGCAGTATTTT
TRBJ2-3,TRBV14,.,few,CASSQGYSTDTQYF,TGTGCCAGCAGCCAAGGTTACAGCACAGATACGCAGTATTTT
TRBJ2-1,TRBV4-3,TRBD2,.,CASSQDPAGGYNEQFF,TGCGCCAGCAGCCAAGATCCAGCGGGGGGGTACAATGAGCAGTTCTTC
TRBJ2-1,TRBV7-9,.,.,CASSYSLGKEQFF,TGTGCCAGCAGCTATAGCCTAGGGAAGGAGCAGTTCTTC
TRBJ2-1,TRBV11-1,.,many,CASSSQGRNNEQFF,TGTGCCAGCAGCTCCCAGGGACGCAACAATGAGCAGTTCTTC
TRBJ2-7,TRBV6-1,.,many,CASSFQTGTYEQYF,TGTGCCAGCAGTTTTCAAACAGGTACCTACGAGCAGTACTTC
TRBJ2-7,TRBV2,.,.,CASRTDRYEQYF,TGTGCCAGCAGGACCGACAGATACGAGCAGTACTTC
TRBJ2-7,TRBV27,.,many,CASSSRRRTYEQYF,TGTGCCAGCAGTTCCCGCCGTCGGACTTACGAGCAGTACTTC
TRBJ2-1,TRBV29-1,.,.,CSVDGQTNYNEQFF,TGCAGCGTCGATGGACAGACGAATTACAATGAGCAGTTCTTC
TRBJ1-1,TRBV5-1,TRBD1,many,CASSSVGQGETEAFF,TGCGCCAGCAGCTCCGTAGGACAGGGAGAAACTGAAGCTTTCTTT
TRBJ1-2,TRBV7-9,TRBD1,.,CASSLARGQHSYGYTF,TGTGCCAGCAGCTTAGCCCGGGGACAGCATAGCTATGGCTACACCTTC
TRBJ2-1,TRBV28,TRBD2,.,CASSPTWTSGAYNEQFF,TGTGCCAGCAGCCCAACTTGGACTAGCGGGGCCTACAATGAGCAGTTCTTC
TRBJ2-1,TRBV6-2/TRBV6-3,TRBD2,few,CASKLTSATGQFF,TGTGCCAGCAAGCTGACTAGCGCGACAGGGCAGTTCTTC
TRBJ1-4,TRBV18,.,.,CANSQTGGNEKLFF,TGTGCCAACTCGCAGACTGGGGGTAATGAAAAACTGTTTTTT
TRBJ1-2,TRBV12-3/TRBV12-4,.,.,CASRPPGRLTGGYTF,TGTGCCAGCAGGCCCCCGGGACGTCTAACGGGAGGCTACACCTTC
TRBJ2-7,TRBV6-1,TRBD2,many,CASSERASGSYEQYF,TGTGCCAGCAGTGAAAGGGCTAGCGGCTCCTACGAGCAGTACTTC
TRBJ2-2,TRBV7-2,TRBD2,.,CASSWDGASGAMNTGELFF,TGTGCCAGCAGCTGGGATGGGGCTAGCGGGGCGATGAACACCGGGGAGCTGTTTTTT
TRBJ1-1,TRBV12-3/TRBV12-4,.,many,CASSLHQNTEAFF,TGTGCCAGCAGTCTCCACCAGAACACTGAAGCTTTCTTT
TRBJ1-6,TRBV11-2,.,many,CASSLPGGVLHF,TGTGCCAGCAGCTTACCCGGCGGAGTTCTCCACTTT
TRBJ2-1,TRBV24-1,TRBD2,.,CATSDRGTSGSHEQFF,TGTGCCACCAGTGATCGAGGGACTAGCGGGAGCCATGAGCAGTTCTTC
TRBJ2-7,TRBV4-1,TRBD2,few,CASSQVGTSGRAGREQYF,TGCGCCAGCAGCCAAGTTGGTACTAGCGGGAGGGCCGGTAGGGAGCAGTACTTC
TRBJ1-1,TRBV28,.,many,CASSPPGVRKNTEAFF,TGTGCCAGCAGCCCACCGGGAGTCAGAAAGAACACTGAAGCTTTCTTT
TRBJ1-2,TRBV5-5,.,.,CASSFDWAGGYTF,TGTGCCAGCAGCTTTGATTGGGCGGGAGGCTACACCTTC
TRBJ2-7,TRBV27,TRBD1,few,CASSLFTGTGTYEQYF,TGTGCCAGCAGTTTATTTACCGGGACAGGAACCTACGAGCAGTACTTC
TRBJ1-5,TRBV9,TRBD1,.,CASSVRGGQPQHF,TGTGCCAGCAGCGTCAGGGGGGGCCAGCCCCAGCATTTT
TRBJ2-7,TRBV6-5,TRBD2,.,CASSYASGSASYEQYF,TGTGCCAGCAGTTACGCTAGCGGGAGTGCCTCCTACGAGCAGTACTTC
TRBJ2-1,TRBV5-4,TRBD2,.,CASSSGTSGQFF,TGTGCCAGCAGCTCCGGGACTAGCGGGCAGTTCTTC
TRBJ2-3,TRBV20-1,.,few,CSALPSEYFTDTQYF,TGCAGTGCTCTTCCTAGCGAGTACTTCACAGATACGCAGTATTTT
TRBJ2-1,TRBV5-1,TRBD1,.,CASSTGQLSYNEQFF,TGCGCCAGCAGCACGGGACAGCTCTCCTACAATGAGCAGTTCTTC
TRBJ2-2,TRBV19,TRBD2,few,CASSLKRGTGELFF,TGTGCCAGTAGTTTGAAGCGGGGCACCGGGGAGCTGTTTTTT
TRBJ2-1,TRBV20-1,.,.,CSARRRQRENEQFF,TGCAGTGCTAGAAGACGACAACGGGAGAATGAGCAGTTCTTC